The source of this T cell receptor (beta chain) is a study of CD8+CD57+ T cells in acquired aplastic anemia. The CDR3 runs to 13 residues. V was clipped by 8 bases and J by 3 bases, with 13 bases between them. Germline loops: CDR1 LNHDA, CDR2 SQIVND (reference sequence). Patients picked for sequencing had shown CD8+CD57+ cell expansion detected by flow cytometry. Genomic DNA, the template, was used for profiling of the TCR beta VDJ and CDR3. MiXCR was run by TCRdb on the reads, yielding one entry per CDR3 protein. The data contain some 140,000 distinct CDR3 sequences, approximately 52% of them seen just once; the ten biggest clones take up about 12%.

The specimen was sorted CD4+, CD8+, or CD8+CD57+ T cells (not recorded which) from PBMCs. The receptor comes from a human donor with aplastic anemia. V usage is TRBV19 and J usage is TRBJ1-1, with unresolved D. CDR3 DNA sequence: TGTGCCAGTCACAGCCGGTGGGACACTGAAGCTTTCTTT. Amino acid sequence: CASHSRWDTEAFF.